The entry below gives a single T cell receptor beta chain sequence along with its context. Its antigen remains unknown. A single base separates this from a much larger clone, so it may be a read error. The data originate from a study of blood T cells in healthy people across ages. Combining a sample-barcoded 5' primer with a J-beta primer mix, a second PCR ran for roughly 7 to 12 cycles. TCRdb called the 5' RACE reads again in MiXCR, with one record for every CDR3 protein. This table holds approximately 700,000 distinct CDR3 sequences, roughly 30% found once. Study-level findings and limits: The donors' CMV status was not determined, possibly confounding changes in expanded clonotypes.

This CDR3 spans 12 amino acids. The ends were cut back, 2 bases at V and 7 bases at J, with 8 bases in the middle. The germline V gene has CDR1 SGHTA and CDR2 FQGNSA. V usage is TRBV7-2 and J usage is TRBJ1-2; D not resolved. Sequenced sample: blood. The receptor was derived from an elderly woman in good health. As DNA, the CDR3 is TGTGCCAGCAGCTTATCAGGTCCTGGCTACACCTTC. Its translation is CASSLSGPGYTF.